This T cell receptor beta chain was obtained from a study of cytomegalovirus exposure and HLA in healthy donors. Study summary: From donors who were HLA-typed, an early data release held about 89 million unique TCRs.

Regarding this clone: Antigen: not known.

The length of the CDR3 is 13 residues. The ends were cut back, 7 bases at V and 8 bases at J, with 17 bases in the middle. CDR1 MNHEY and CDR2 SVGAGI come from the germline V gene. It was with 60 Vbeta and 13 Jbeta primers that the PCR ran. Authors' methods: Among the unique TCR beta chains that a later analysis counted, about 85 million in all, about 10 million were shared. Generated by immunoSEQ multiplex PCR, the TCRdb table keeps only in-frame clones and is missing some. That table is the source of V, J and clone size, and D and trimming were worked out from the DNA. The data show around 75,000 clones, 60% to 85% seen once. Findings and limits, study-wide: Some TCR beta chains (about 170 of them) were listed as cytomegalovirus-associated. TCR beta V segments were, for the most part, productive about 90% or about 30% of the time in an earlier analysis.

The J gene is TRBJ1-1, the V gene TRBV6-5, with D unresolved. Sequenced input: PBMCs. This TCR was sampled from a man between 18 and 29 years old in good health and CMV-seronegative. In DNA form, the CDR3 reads TGTGCCAGCACAAACTCTCGTCGCTCAGAAGCTTTCTTT. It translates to CASTNSRRSEAFF.